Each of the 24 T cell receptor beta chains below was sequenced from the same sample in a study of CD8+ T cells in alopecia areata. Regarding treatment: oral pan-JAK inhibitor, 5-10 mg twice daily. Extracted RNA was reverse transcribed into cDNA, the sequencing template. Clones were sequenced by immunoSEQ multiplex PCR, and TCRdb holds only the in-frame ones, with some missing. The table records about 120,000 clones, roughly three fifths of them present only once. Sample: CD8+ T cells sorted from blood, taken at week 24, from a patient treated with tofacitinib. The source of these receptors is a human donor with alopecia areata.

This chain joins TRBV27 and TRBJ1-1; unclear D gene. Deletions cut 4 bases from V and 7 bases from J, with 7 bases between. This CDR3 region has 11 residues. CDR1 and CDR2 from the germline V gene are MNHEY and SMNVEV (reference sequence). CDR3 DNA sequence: TGTGCCAGCAGTTACGGTCTTGAAGCTTTCTTT. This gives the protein CASSYGLEAFF.

DNA for the CDR3: TGTGCCAGCAGAGAGGGGGAAGTGGATGAAAAACTGTTTTTT. This sequence encodes CASREGEVDEKLFF. The V and J genes are TRBV13 and TRBJ1-4; tentative D call: TRBD1 (6 bases). CDR3 length: 14 amino acids. Deletions cut 6 bases from V and 6 bases from J, with 14 bases between. CDR1 PRHDT and CDR2 FYEKMQ come from the germline V gene (reference sequence).

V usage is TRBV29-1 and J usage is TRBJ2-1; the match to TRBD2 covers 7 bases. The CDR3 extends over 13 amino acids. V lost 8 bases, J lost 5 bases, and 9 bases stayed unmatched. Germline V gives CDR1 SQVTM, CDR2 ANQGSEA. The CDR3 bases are TGCAGCACTCTCTTAGCGGGCAACAATGAGCAGTTCTTC. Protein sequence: CSTLLAGNNEQFF.

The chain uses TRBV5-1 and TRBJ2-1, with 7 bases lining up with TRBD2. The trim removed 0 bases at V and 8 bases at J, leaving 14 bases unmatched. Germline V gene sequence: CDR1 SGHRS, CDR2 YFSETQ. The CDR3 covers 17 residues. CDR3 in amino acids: CASSLAASGGSTDEQFF. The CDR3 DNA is TGCGCCAGCAGCTTGGCGGCTAGCGGCGGTTCTACGGATGAGCAGTTCTTC.

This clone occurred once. CDR3 loop: CAWSVLRLAGGPGTGELFF. In DNA, the CDR3 is TGTGCCTGGAGTGTACTTAGACTAGCGGGGGGGCCTGGCACCGGGGAGCTGTTTTTT. The genes are TRBV30 and TRBJ2-2; TRBD2 aligns across 14 bases. From germline, CDR1 is GTSNPN and CDR2 SVGIG (reference sequence). V trimming: 0 bases; J trimming: 4 bases; junction bases outside the gene matches: 10. CDR3 length equals 19 residues. Drawing the rest from reference TRBV30 and TRBJ2-2, the complete variable domain is SQTIHQWPATLVQPVGSPLSLECTVEGTSNPNLYWYRQAAGRGLQLLFYSVGIGQISSEVPQNLSASRPQDRQFILSSKKLLLSDSGFYLCAWSVLRLAGGPGTGELFFGEGSRLTVL.

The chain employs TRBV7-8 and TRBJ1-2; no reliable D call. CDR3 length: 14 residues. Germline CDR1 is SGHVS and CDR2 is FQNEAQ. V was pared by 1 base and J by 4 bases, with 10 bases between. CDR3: CASSLDGDLYGYTF. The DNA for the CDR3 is TGTGCCAGCAGCTTAGACGGGGATCTCTATGGCTACACCTTC.

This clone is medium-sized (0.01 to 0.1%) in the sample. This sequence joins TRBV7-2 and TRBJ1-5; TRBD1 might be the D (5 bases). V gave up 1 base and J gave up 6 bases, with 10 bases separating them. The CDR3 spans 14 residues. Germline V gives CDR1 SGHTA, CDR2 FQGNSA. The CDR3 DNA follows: TGTGCCAGCAGCTTAGTACAGGTTGGTCAGCCCCAGCATTTT. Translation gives CASSLVQVGQPQHF.

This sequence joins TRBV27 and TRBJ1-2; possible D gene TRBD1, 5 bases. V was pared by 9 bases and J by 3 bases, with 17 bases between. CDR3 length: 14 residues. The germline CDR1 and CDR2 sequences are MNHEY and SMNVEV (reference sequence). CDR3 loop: CASSEWGGHYGYTF. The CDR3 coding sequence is TGTGCCAGTTCCGAATGGGGCGGACACTATGGCTACACCTTC.

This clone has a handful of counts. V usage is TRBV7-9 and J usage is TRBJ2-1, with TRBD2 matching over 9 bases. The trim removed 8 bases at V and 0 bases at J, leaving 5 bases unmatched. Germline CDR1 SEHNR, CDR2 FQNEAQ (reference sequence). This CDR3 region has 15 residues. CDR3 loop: CASCDSGGSYNEQFF. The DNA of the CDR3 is TGTGCCAGCTGTGATAGCGGGGGCTCCTACAATGAGCAGTTCTTC.

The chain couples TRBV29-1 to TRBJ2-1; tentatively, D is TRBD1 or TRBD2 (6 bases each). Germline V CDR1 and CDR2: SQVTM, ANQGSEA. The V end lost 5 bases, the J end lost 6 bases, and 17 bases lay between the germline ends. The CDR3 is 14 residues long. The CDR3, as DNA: TGCAGCGTTTTAGACAGGAGGGTCGGCAATGAGCAGTTCTTC. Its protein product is CSVLDRRVGNEQFF.

The CDR3: CASSLLWGIHSTDTQYF. The CDR3 coding sequence is TGTGCCAGCAGCTTACTTTGGGGGATCCATAGCACAGATACGCAGTATTTT. The chain recombines TRBV11-2 with TRBJ2-3; perhaps D is TRBD1 or TRBD2 (5 bases each). V lost 2 bases to trimming and J lost 0 bases, with 15 bases between them. CDR3 size: 17 residues. Germline V gene sequence: CDR1 SGHAT, CDR2 FQNNGV.

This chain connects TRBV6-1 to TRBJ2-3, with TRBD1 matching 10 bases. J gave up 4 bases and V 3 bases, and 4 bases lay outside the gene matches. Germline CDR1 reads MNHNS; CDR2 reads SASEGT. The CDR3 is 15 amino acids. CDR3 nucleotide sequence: TGTGCCAGCAGTGACTCCGGGACAGGGGCAGATACGCAGTATTTT. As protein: CASSDSGTGADTQYF.

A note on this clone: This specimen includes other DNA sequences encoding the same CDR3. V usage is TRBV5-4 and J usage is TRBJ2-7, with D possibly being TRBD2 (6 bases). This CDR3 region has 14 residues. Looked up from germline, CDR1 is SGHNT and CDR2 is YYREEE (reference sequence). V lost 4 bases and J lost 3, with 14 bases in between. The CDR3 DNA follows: TGTGCCAGCAGCCGGGGGACGGCAAGCTACGAGCAGTACTTC. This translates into CASSRGTASYEQYF. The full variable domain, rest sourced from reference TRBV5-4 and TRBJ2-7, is ETGVTQSPTHLIKTRGQQVTLRCSSQSGHNTVSWYQQALGQGPQFIFQYYREEENGRGNFPPRFSGLQFPNYSSELNVNALELDDSALYLCASSRGTASYEQYFGPGTRLTVT.

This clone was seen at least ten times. The CDR3: CASGLTGVGNQPQHF. The CDR3 nucleotides are TGTGCTAGTGGCCTGACGGGGGTAGGAAATCAGCCCCAGCATTTT. The chain employs TRBV12-5 and TRBJ1-5, with a tentative D call TRBD1 (5 bases). Germline-derived CDR1 and CDR2 are LGHNT and FRNRAP. V was trimmed by 6 bases and J by 4 bases, leaving 16 bases between them. The CDR3 is made up of 15 amino acids.

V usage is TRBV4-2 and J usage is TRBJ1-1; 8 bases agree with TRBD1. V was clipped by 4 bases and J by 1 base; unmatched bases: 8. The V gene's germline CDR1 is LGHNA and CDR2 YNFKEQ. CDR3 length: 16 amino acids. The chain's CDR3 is CASSLGQGGENTEAFF. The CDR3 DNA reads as TGTGCCAGCAGCCTTGGACAGGGCGGGGAGAACACTGAAGCTTTCTTT.

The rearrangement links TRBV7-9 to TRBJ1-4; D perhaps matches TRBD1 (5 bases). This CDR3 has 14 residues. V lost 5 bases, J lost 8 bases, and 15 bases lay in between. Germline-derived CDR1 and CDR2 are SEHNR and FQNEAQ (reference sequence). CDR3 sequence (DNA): TGTGCCAGCAGCCCGGACTTGGAGGGGGAAAAACTGTTTTTT. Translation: CASSPDLEGEKLFF.

The DNA of the CDR3 is TGTGCCAGCAGCCAGAGAGGTAGCGGGGAGAATCAAGAGACCCAGTACTTC. Translation gives CASSQRGSGENQETQYF. This rearrangement joins TRBV7-9 to TRBJ2-5, with 8 bases that match TRBD2. CDR1 is SEHNR and CDR2 is FQNEAQ in the germline V gene (reference sequence). This CDR3 spans 17 amino acids. Trimming took 5 bases from V and 2 from J; bases not matched to a gene: 13.

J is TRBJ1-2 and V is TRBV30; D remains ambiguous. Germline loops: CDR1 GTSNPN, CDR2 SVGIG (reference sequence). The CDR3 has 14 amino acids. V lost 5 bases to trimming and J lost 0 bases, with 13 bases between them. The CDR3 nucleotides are TGTGCCTGGGGACGCGAGGTAGCTAACTATGGCTACACCTTC. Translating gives CAWGREVANYGYTF.

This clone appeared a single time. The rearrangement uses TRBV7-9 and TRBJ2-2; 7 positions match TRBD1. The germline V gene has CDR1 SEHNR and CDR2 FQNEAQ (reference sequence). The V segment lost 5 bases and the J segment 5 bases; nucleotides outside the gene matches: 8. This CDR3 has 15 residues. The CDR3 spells CASSPRQGRTGELFF. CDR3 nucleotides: TGTGCCAGCAGCCCTCGACAGGGAAGAACCGGGGAGCTGTTTTTT.

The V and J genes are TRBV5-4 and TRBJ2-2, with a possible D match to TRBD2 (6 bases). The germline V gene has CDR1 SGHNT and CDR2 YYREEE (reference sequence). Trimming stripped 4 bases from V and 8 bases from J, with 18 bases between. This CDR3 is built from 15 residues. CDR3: CASSPLGGPSGELFF. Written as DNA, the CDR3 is TGTGCCAGCAGCCCCTTAGGAGGGCCGTCTGGGGAGCTGTTTTTT.

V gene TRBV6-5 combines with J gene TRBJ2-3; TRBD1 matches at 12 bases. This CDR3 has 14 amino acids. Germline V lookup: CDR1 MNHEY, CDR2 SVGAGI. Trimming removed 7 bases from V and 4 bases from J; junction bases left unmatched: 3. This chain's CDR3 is CASNRDRGPDTQYF. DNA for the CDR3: TGTGCCAGCAACCGGGACAGGGGGCCAGATACGCAGTATTTT.

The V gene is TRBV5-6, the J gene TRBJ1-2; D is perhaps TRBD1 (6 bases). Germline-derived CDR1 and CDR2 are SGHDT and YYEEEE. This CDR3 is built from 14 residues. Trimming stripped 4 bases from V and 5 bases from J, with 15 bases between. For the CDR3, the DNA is TGTGCCAGCAGCCCGACAGGATCGAGTTATGGCTACACCTTC. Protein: CASSPTGSSYGYTF.

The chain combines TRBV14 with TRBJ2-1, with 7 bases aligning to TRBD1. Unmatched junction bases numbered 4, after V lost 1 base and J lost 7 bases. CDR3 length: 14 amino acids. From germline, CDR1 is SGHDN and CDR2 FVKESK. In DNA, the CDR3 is TGTGCCAGCAGCCAAGCCCCAGGGGGAAATGAGCAGTTCTTC. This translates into CASSQAPGGNEQFF.

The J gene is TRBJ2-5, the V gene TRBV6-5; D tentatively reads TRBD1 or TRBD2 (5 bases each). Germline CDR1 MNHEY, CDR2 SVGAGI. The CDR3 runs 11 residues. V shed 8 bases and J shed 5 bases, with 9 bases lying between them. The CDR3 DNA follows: TGTGCCAGCGGGGGTGGGGAGACCCAGTACTTC. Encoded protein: CASGGGETQYF.